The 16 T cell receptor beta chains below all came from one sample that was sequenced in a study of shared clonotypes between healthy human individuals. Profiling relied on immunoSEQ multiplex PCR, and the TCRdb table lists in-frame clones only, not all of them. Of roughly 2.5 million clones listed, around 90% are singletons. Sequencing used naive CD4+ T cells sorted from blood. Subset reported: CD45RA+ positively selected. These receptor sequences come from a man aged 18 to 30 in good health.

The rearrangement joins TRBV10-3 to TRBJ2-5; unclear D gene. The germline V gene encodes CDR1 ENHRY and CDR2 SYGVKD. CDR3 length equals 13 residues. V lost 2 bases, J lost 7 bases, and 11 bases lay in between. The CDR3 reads CAISEDPQVTQYF. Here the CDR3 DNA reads TGTGCCATCAGTGAGGATCCCCAGGTGACCCAGTACTTC.

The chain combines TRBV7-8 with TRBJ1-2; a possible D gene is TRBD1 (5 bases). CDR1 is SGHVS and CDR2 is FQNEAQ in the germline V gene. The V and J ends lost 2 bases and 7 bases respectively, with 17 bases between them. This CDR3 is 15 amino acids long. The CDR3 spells CASSLTRGPPFGYTF. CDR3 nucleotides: TGTGCCAGCAGCTTAACGAGGGGCCCCCCGTTTGGCTACACCTTC.

CDR3 coding DNA: TGTGCCAGCAGAGCCGATGCTAGCGAGCAGTACTTC. Protein sequence: CASRADASEQYF. This chain links TRBV7-9 with TRBJ2-7; D gene ambiguous. The V gene's germline CDR1 is SEHNR and CDR2 FQNEAQ (reference sequence). This CDR3 has 12 residues. The V gene lost 6 bases and the J gene lost 6 bases, with 12 bases spanning the gap.

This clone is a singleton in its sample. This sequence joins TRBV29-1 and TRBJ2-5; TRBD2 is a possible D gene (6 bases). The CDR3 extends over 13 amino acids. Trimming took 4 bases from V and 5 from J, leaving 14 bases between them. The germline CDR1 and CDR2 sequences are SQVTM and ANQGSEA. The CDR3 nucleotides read TGCAGCGTTGTCGGGGGAAACGGGGAGACCCAGTACTTC. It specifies CSVVGGNGETQYF.

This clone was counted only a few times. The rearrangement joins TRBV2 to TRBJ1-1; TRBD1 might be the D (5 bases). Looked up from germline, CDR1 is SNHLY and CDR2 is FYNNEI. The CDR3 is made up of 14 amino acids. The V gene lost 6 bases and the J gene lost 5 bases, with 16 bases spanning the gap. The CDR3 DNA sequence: TGTGCCAGCAGGTATGCCGGACAACGAACTGAAGCTTTCTTT. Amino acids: CASRYAGQRTEAFF.

The CDR3, as DNA: TGTGCCAGCAGTCCTAGCGGGGGGGCAGTCTACAATGAGCAGTTCTTC. It codes for CASSPSGGAVYNEQFF. The chain links TRBV7-9 to TRBJ2-1; 12 bases map to TRBD2. Looked up from germline, CDR1 is SEHNR and CDR2 is FQNEAQ (reference sequence). Trimming cost V 6 bases and J 3 bases; bases outside gene matches: 6. The CDR3 totals 16 residues. Supplemented by reference TRBV7-9 and TRBJ2-1, the full variable domain reads DTGVSQNPRHKITKRGQNVTFRCDPISEHNRLYWYRQTLGQGPEFLTYFQNEAQLEKSRLLSDRFSAERPKGSFSTLEIQRTEQGDSAMYLCASSPSGGAVYNEQFFGPGTRLTVL.

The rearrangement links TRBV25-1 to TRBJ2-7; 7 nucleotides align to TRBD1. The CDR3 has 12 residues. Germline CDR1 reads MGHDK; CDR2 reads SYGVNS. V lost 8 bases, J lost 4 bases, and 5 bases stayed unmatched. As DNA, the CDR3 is TGTGCCAGCTCCGGGGACAGTTACGAGCAGTACTTC. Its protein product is CASSGDSYEQYF.

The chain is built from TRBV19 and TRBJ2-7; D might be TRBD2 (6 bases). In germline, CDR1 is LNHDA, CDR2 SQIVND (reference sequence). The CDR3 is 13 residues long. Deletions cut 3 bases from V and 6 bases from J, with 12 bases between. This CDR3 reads CASSIGSLGEQYF. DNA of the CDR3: TGTGCCAGTAGTATCGGGAGCCTCGGCGAGCAGTACTTC.

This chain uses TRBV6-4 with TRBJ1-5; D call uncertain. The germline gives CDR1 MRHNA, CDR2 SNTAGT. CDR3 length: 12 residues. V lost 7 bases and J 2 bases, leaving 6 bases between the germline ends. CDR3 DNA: TGTGCCAGCAAAATTGGCAATCAGCCCCAGCATTTT. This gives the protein CASKIGNQPQHF.

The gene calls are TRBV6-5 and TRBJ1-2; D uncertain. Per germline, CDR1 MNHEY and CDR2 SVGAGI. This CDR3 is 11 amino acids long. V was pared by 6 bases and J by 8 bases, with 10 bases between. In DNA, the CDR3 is TGTGCCAGCAGGGCAGGAGGCGGCTACACCTTC. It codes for CASRAGGGYTF.

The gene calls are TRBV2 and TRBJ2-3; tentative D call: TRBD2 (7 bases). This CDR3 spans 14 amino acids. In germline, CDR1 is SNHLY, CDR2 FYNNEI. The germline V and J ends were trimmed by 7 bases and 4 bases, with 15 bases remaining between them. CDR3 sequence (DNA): TGTGCCAGCACTGGGGGGGGCTCACCAGATACGCAGTATTTT. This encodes CASTGGGSPDTQYF.

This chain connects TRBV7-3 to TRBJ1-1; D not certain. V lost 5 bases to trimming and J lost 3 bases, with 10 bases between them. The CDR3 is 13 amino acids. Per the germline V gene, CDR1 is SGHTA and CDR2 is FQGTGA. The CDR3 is CASSQTPDTEAFF. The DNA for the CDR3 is TGTGCCAGCAGCCAAACTCCGGACACTGAAGCTTTCTTT.

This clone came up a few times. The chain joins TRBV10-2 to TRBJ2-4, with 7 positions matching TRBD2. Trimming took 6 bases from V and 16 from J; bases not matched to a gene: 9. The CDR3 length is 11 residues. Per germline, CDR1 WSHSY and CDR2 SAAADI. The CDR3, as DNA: TGCGCCAGCAGCCCCAGGGACTACATTTACTTC. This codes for CASSPRDYIYF.

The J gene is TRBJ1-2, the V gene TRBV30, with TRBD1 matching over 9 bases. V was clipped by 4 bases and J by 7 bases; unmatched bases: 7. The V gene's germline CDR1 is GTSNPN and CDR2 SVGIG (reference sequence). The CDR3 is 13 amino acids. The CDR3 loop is CAWTGTGTSGYTF. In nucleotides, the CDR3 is TGTGCCTGGACCGGGACAGGGACGTCTGGCTACACCTTC.

The DNA of the CDR3 is TGTGCCAGCAGATTAGCGGGAGTGCCCACAGATACGCAGTATTTT. Translated, it gives CASRLAGVPTDTQYF. V gene TRBV2 combines with J gene TRBJ2-3; 9 bases are shared with TRBD2. The CDR3 loop spans 15 amino acids. Germline assignment: CDR1 SNHLY and CDR2 FYNNEI. The junction had 6 bases not matched to a gene; V was cut back by 6 bases and J by 2 bases.

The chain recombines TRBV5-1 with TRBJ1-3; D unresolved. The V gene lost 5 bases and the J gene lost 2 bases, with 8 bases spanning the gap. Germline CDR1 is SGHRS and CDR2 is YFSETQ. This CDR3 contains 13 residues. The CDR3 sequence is CASRGSTGNTIYF. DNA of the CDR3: TGCGCCAGCAGGGGGAGTACTGGAAACACCATATATTTT. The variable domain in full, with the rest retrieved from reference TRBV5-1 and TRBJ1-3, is KAGVTQTPRYLIKTRGQQVTLSCSPISGHRSVSWYQQTPGQGLQFLFEYFSETQRNKGNFPGRFSGRQFSNSRSEMNVSTLELGDSALYLCASRGSTGNTIYFGEGSWLTVV.